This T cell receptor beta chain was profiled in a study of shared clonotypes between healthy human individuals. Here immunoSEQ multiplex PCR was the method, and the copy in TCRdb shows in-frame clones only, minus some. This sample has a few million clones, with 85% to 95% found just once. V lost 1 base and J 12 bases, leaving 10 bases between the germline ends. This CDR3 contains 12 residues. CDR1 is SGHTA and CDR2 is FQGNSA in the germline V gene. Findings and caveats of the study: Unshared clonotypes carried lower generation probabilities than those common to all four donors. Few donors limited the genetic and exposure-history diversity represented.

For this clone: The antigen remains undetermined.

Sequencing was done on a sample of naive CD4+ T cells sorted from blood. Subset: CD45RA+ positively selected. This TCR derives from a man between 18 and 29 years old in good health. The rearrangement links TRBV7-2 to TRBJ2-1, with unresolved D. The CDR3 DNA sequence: TGTGCCAGCAGCTTAGGGCCCCGAGGGCAGTTCTTC. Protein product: CASSLGPRGQFF.